This record looks at one TCR beta chain sequence and its context. This CDR3 region has 16 residues. Germline CDR1 SEHNR, CDR2 FQNEAQ (reference sequence). V gave up 5 bases and J gave up 3 bases; unmatched junction bases: 4. Some clones are missing from TCRdb's copy, which holds only in-frame ones; the method was immunoSEQ multiplex PCR. This sample has roughly 1.5 million clones, with approximately 98% found just once. The data derive from a study of shared clonotypes between healthy human individuals. The clonotype comes from a man under 40 in good health. Sequencing input: naive CD4+ T cells sorted from blood. Subset reported: CD45RA+ positively selected. The V gene is TRBV7-9, the J gene TRBJ2-5; 15 bases line up with TRBD2. CDR3 residues: CASSLGLAGGEETQYF. CDR3 DNA: TGTGCCAGCAGCCTCGGACTAGCGGGAGGGGAAGAGACCCAGTACTTC.